This TCR beta chain was identified during a study of OX40 agonist ivuxolimab in advanced cancers. Assay: immunoSEQ multiplex PCR; the TCRdb copy retains only in-frame clones and omits some. The table lists tens of thousands of clones, around 84% of them singletons. Germline trimming cut 9 bases from V and 7 bases from J; bases unmatched to any gene: 19. The CDR3 contains 16 residues. Per germline, CDR1 LGHNT and CDR2 FRNRAP. The sequenced sample was CD4+ or CD8+ T cells sorted from blood, obtained in a trial of the OX40 agonist ivuxolimab. This sequence originates from an adult with an advanced solid tumor such as melanoma, head and neck, liver or kidney cancer. The chain employs TRBV12-5 and TRBJ2-7; TRBD1 aligns across 9 bases. The CDR3 loop reads CARGGDRVRNPEEQYF. The CDR3 nucleotides read TGTGCTAGGGGCGGGGACAGGGTTCGAAATCCTGAAGAGCAGTACTTC.